Reported below is one TCR beta chain. CDR1 SEHNR and CDR2 FQNEAQ come from the germline V gene (reference sequence). The CDR3 is 15 amino acids. Trimming cost V 5 bases and J 11 bases; bases outside gene matches: 15. The data stem from a study of blood T cell repertoires in COVID-19. On the study more broadly: T cells, B-cell-depleted T cells, or PBMCs provided the cDNA or gDNA that served as material.

Profiled with immunoSEQ multiplex PCR; TCRdb holds only in-frame clones, not every one. Among 130,000 to 150,000 clones, about 88% were seen once, and the ten largest hold over 2%. The TCR originated in a human donor in a cohort sampled during active COVID-19. The V and J genes are TRBV7-9 and TRBJ1-1, with 9 positions matching TRBD1. The sequenced sample consisted of peripheral blood. CDR3 sequence: CASSLKDRGLVGAFF. CDR3 in DNA: TGTGCCAGCAGCCTCAAGGACAGGGGCCTTGTAGGCGCTTTCTTT.